These 13 T cell receptor beta chains were sequenced from one sample in a study of Graves' ophthalmopathy and Graves' hyperthyroidism. Using RNA transcripts, the TCR beta CDR3 regions were amplified. HTBI primers were used in a first-round RT-PCR, which preceded a second-round multiplex PCR. TCRdb independently ran MiXCR on the multiplex PCR reads; one entry per CDR3 protein. The table has hundreds of thousands of distinct CDR3 sequences, roughly 20% seen once. Specimen: peripheral blood. These receptors were obtained from a young woman with stable Graves' hyperthyroidism.

This clonotype has ten or more counts. V usage is TRBV6-2 or TRBV6-3 and J usage is TRBJ2-7; a possible D gene is TRBD2 (6 bases). V shed 5 bases and J shed 6 bases, with 20 bases lying between them. CDR1 and CDR2 from the germline V gene are MNHEY and SVGEGT. There are 15 residues in the CDR3. The CDR3 bases are TGTGCCAGCAGTATCACTAGCTCAGCGACGGGCGAGCAGTACTTC. It specifies CASSITSSATGEQYF.

This clonotype came up a few times. A much larger clone sits a single nucleotide away, making a read error possible. This chain connects TRBV30 to TRBJ1-1; D not certain. CDR3 length: 12 amino acids. Trimming pared 2 bases from V and 0 bases from J, leaving 4 bases between. Germline CDR1 GTSNPN, CDR2 SVGIG (reference sequence). For the CDR3, the DNA is TGTGCCTGGAGTACCATGAACACTGAAGCTTTCTTT. Translated: CAWSTMNTEAFF. The whole variable domain, filled in from reference TRBV30 and TRBJ1-1, reads SQTIHQWPATLVQPVGSPLSLECTVEGTSNPNLYWYRQAAGRGLQLLFYSVGIGQISSEVPQNLSASRPQDRQFILSSKKLLLSDSGFYLCAWSTMNTEAFFGQGTRLTVV.

This clonotype was observed many times. The rearrangement uses TRBV20-1 and TRBJ2-5; D unresolved. The CDR3 extends over 13 amino acids. With 3 bases removed from V and 5 bases from J, the gap between germline ends came to 13 bases. From germline, CDR1 is DFQATT and CDR2 SNEGSKA (reference sequence). The CDR3: CSARARRNETQYF. The CDR3 DNA reads as TGCAGTGCTAGGGCGCGCCGGAATGAGACCCAGTACTTC.

This clonotype was recorded at least ten times. The J gene is TRBJ2-7, the V gene TRBV2, with no clear D. Trimming removed 3 bases at V and 7 bases at J, with 7 bases between. Germline assignment: CDR1 SNHLY and CDR2 FYNNEI. The CDR3 extends over 11 amino acids. CDR3 sequence: CASSDVEEQYF. CDR3 nucleotide sequence: TGTGCCAGCAGTGATGTGGAGGAGCAGTACTTC.

This clonotype was seen ten or more times. The chain links TRBV19 to TRBJ1-1; the D is unclear. V lost 2 bases and J 5 bases, leaving 9 bases between the germline ends. Germline V CDR1 and CDR2: LNHDA, SQIVND (reference sequence). The CDR3 runs to 13 residues. The chain's CDR3 is CASSIMGGTEAFF. CDR3 in DNA: TGTGCCAGTAGTATAATGGGTGGAACTGAAGCTTTCTTT.

This clonotype was seen a single time. V usage is TRBV24-1 and J usage is TRBJ2-5; a possible D gene is TRBD2 (6 bases). Germline CDR1 is KGHDR and CDR2 is SFDVKD. This CDR3 contains 12 residues. Between the trimmed V and J ends, which lost 8 bases and 5 bases, there was a span of 11 bases. CDR3 in amino acids: CATMRGLETQYF. The CDR3 coding sequence is TGTGCCACCATGCGGGGTCTGGAGACCCAGTACTTC.

This clonotype was seen many times. The rearrangement uses TRBV6-2 or TRBV6-3 and TRBJ1-2, with TRBD1 as a possible D gene (5 bases). This CDR3 has 14 residues. V was cut by 7 bases and J by 4 bases, with 16 bases left in between. The germline V gene has CDR1 MNHEY and CDR2 SVGEGT. The DNA of the CDR3 is TGTGCCAGCACACCAACAGGTCGGAGCTATGGCTACACCTTC. It is translated as CASTPTGRSYGYTF.

This chain connects TRBV24-1 to TRBJ2-2; 7 bases are shared with TRBD1. Trimming took 4 bases from V and 4 from J; bases not matched to a gene: 14. Per the germline V gene, CDR1 is KGHDR and CDR2 is SFDVKD. The CDR3 sequence is 18 residues long. DNA of the CDR3: TGTGCCACCAGTGACCACGATATAGACAGGGTCCCCACCGGGGAGCTGTTTTTT. Its protein product is CATSDHDIDRVPTGELFF.

A few counts support this clonotype. For the CDR3, the DNA is TGTGCTAGTGGTTACGGGCCGTATCAGCCCCAGCATTTT. Its protein product is CASGYGPYQPQHF. The chain combines TRBV12-5 with TRBJ1-5, with D uncertain. Germline V gene lookup returns CDR1 LGHNT and CDR2 FRNRAP. Trimming took 4 bases from V and 5 from J, leaving 9 bases between them. The CDR3 covers 13 residues.

This clonotype has at least ten counts. The chain joins TRBV11-2 to TRBJ2-7, with 15 nucleotides matching TRBD2. The CDR3 is 18 residues long. Trimming at V came to 6 bases and at J to 5 bases, leaving 14 bases not matched to a gene. CDR1 SGHAT and CDR2 FQNNGV come from the germline V gene. The chain's CDR3 is CASSFSGLAGGPGDEQYF. The CDR3 nucleotides read TGTGCCAGCAGTTTTTCGGGACTAGCGGGAGGACCCGGCGACGAGCAGTACTTC.

The table lists this clonotype with many counts. V usage is TRBV11-2 and J usage is TRBJ2-5; D is tentatively TRBD1 or TRBD2 (8 bases each). The CDR3 consists of 15 residues. V was shortened by 5 bases and J by 3 bases, with 16 bases between the two germline ends. In germline, CDR1 is SGHAT, CDR2 FQNNGV. The CDR3 loop is CASSLSGDRKETQYF. Written as DNA, the CDR3 is TGTGCCAGCAGCCTTAGCGGGGACAGGAAAGAGACCCAGTACTTC.

Ten or more counts support this clonotype. This chain joins TRBV20-1 and TRBJ2-7; 9 positions agree with TRBD2. The V and J ends lost 5 bases and 0 bases, in that order; junction bases with no gene match: 2. Germline CDR1 reads DFQATT; CDR2 reads SNEGSKA (reference sequence). CDR3 length: 13 residues. The CDR3 sequence is CSAGSGSSYEQYF. The CDR3 nucleotides read TGCAGTGCTGGTAGCGGGAGCTCCTACGAGCAGTACTTC.

This clonotype was counted at least ten times. The chain links TRBV4-3 to TRBJ1-5; a possible D gene is TRBD1 (5 bases). Germline V gives CDR1 LGHNA, CDR2 YSLEER. V dropped 8 bases and J dropped 0 bases, with 11 bases sitting between them. The CDR3 covers 14 residues. The CDR3 DNA is TGCGCCAGCTCCCAGGGCATTAGCAATCAGCCCCAGCATTTT. Its protein product is CASSQGISNQPQHF.